The 30 T cell receptor beta chains below all came from one sample that was sequenced in a study of T-cell memory formation after mild COVID-19. TCRdb reprocessed the 5' RACE reads with MiXCR, giving one entry per CDR3 protein. The table lists about 160,000 distinct CDR3 sequences, 25% to 40% of them singletons. The sample was PBMCs or a T cell subset sorted from them (not recorded which). These receptors all come from an adult woman who had mild COVID-19 (a few samples of this study predate the infection). Cell type and time point are not known.

Ten or more counts support this clonotype. The chain is built from TRBV12-3 or TRBV12-4 and TRBJ2-1; TRBD1 matches at 10 bases. The CDR3 runs to 21 residues. V dropped 5 bases and J dropped 4; count of bases not matched to a gene: 23. CDR3 protein: CASSPILGQGSNPSKYNEQFF. CDR3 DNA: TGTGCCAGCAGTCCTATCTTGGGACAGGGGTCTAACCCGAGCAAGTACAATGAGCAGTTCTTC.

The chain uses TRBV11-2 and TRBJ2-1, with D perhaps TRBD2 (7 bases). Germline V CDR1 and CDR2: SGHAT, FQNNGV. V was clipped by 1 base and J by 7 bases, with 17 bases between them. This CDR3 contains 16 residues. CDR3 protein: CASSLGYQGGGNEQFF. The CDR3 DNA reads as TGTGCCAGCAGCTTAGGGTACCAGGGAGGGGGTAATGAGCAGTTCTTC.

This clonotype was seen only a few times. The gene calls are TRBV6-2 or TRBV6-3 and TRBJ2-1, with D hard to call. The CDR3 contains 15 residues. V lost 1 base and J lost 4, with 11 bases in between. Per the germline V gene, CDR1 is MNHEY and CDR2 is SVGEGT. The CDR3 nucleotides are TGTGCCAGCAGTTACTGGCAGAACGAGTACAATGAGCAGTTCTTC. Translating gives CASSYWQNEYNEQFF.

The V gene is TRBV20-1, the J gene TRBJ2-7; the D gene is possibly TRBD2 (5 bases). The CDR3 is made up of 11 amino acids. V lost 6 bases and J 9 bases, leaving 15 bases between the germline ends. The germline V gene has CDR1 DFQATT and CDR2 SNEGSKA (reference sequence). The CDR3 DNA sequence: TGCAGTGCCGGAGGTACCGCAGGGCAGTACTTC. It specifies CSAGGTAGQYF.

The table lists this clonotype with a few counts. The chain carries TRBV5-6 and TRBJ1-1; D is possibly TRBD1 (5 bases). Per germline, CDR1 SGHDT and CDR2 YYEEEE. The CDR3 is 14 amino acids. Trimming took 5 bases from V and 3 from J, leaving 14 bases between them. The DNA of the CDR3 is TGTGCCAGCAGAGTCCACAGGAGGGACACTGAAGCTTTCTTT. This translates into CASRVHRRDTEAFF. Full variable domain (remainder filled in from reference TRBV5-6 and TRBJ1-1): DAGVTQSPTHLIKTRGQQVTLRCSPKSGHDTVSWYQQALGQGPQFIFQYYEEEERQRGNFPDRFSGHQFPNYSSELNVNALLLGDSALYLCASRVHRRDTEAFFGQGTRLTVV.

A word on this clonotype: The junction and the germline gene differ at one end; a read error may be behind it. The CDR3 loop reads CSVLHRLRTEVFF. The CDR3, as DNA: TGCAGCGTTCTCCACAGGTTACGTACTGAAGTTTTCTTT. V is TRBV29-1 and J is TRBJ1-1; possible D gene TRBD1, 5 bases. CDR1 SQVTM and CDR2 ANQGSEA come from the germline V gene. This CDR3 contains 13 residues.

This clonotype was detected a few times. The chain has TRBV5-1 and TRBJ2-7; D is unclear. V lost 2 bases and J lost 4, with 7 bases in between. This CDR3 comprises 12 residues. CDR1 is SGHRS and CDR2 is YFSETQ in the germline V gene. The DNA of the CDR3 is TGCGCCAGCAGCTTTACTGGATACGAGCAGTACTTC. Protein sequence: CASSFTGYEQYF.

There are a few counts of this clonotype. The V gene is TRBV6-5, the J gene TRBJ2-7, with 9 bases aligning to TRBD2. The CDR3 loop spans 14 amino acids. The germline CDR1 and CDR2 sequences are MNHEY and SVGAGI. With V trimmed by 5 bases and J by 6 bases, 8 bases remained unmatched. CDR3 DNA: TGTGCCAGCAGTCCCGGGACTAGCTCAGGCGAGCAGTACTTC. Translated, it gives CASSPGTSSGEQYF.

This clonotype turned up a few times. The chain couples TRBV7-3 to TRBJ2-5, with 8 bases that match TRBD2. The germline CDR1 and CDR2 sequences are SGHTA and FQGTGA. This CDR3 region has 13 residues. The ends lost 8 bases at V and 2 bases at J; junction bases unmatched: 4. CDR3 loop: CASGAGVQETQYF. The CDR3 DNA reads TGTGCCAGCGGAGCGGGAGTTCAAGAGACCCAGTACTTC.

This clonotype was observed a few times. The rearrangement links TRBV7-8 to TRBJ1-5; a weak D match, TRBD1 (5 bases). V lost 8 bases and J 7 bases, leaving 15 bases between the germline ends. Germline CDR1 and CDR2: SGHVS and FQNEAQ. The CDR3 covers 13 residues. CDR3 residues: CASSRGEWQPQHF. CDR3 nucleotide sequence: TGTGCCAGCTCGCGGGGGGAGTGGCAGCCCCAGCATTTT.

This clonotype turned up a few times. V and J are TRBV9 and TRBJ2-6, with 10 nucleotides matching TRBD1. This CDR3 has 19 residues. The V gene end was trimmed by 3 bases and the J gene end by 0 bases; junction bases not matched to a gene: 9. CDR1 is SGDLS, CDR2 YYNGEE, per germline. The CDR3 nucleotides are TGTGCCAGCAGCGGACCGCGGACAGGGGGTGTCTCTGGGGCCAACGTCCTGACTTTC. Residues: CASSGPRTGGVSGANVLTF.

In this sample, this clonotype turned up a few times. The rearrangement links TRBV12-2 to TRBJ2-7; the DNA was not compared with TRBD2, the D call given in the table. TRBV12-2 is a documented pseudogene. The CDR3 runs 16 residues. CDR3 residues: CASRLNPPFGSYEQYF. Written as DNA, the CDR3 is TGTGCAAGTCGCTTAAATCCTCCCTTCGGTTCCTACGAGCAGTACTTC.

V usage is TRBV20-1 and J usage is TRBJ1-2; D is undetermined. In germline, CDR1 is DFQATT, CDR2 SNEGSKA (reference sequence). The V and J ends lost 8 bases and 2 bases respectively, with 15 bases between them. This CDR3 comprises 13 residues. CDR3 in amino acids: CSFSDGPNYGYTF. The CDR3 DNA sequence: TGCAGTTTTTCAGATGGCCCAAACTATGGCTACACCTTC.

The sample holds a few counts of this clonotype. The CDR3 region is CASSPLWREDQETQYF. The CDR3 coding sequence is TGTGCCAGCAGCCCCCTCTGGCGGGAGGACCAAGAGACCCAGTACTTC. V and J are TRBV7-2 and TRBJ2-5; 8 nucleotides line up with TRBD2. The CDR3 is 16 amino acids. The trim removed 5 bases at V and 0 bases at J, leaving 8 bases unmatched. CDR1 and CDR2 from the germline V gene are SGHTA and FQGNSA.

The table lists this clonotype with a few counts. The rearrangement uses TRBV24-1 and TRBJ2-1, with 10 positions matching TRBD2. V dropped 3 bases and J dropped 0; count of bases not matched to a gene: 13. This CDR3 is built from 20 residues. Germline loops: CDR1 KGHDR, CDR2 SFDVKD. The CDR3 protein is CATSDPRVSGRPSSYNEQFF. The DNA for the CDR3 is TGTGCCACCAGTGATCCCCGGGTTAGCGGGAGGCCCAGCTCCTACAATGAGCAGTTCTTC.

There are a few counts of this clonotype. The chain recombines TRBV24-1 with TRBJ2-5; D unclear. V lost 5 bases to trimming and J lost 2 bases, with 11 bases between them. Germline V gene sequence: CDR1 KGHDR, CDR2 SFDVKD. The CDR3 is 14 amino acids. DNA for the CDR3: TGTGCCACCAGTGGTGTCGTCGGGCAAGAGACCCAGTACTTC. It codes for CATSGVVGQETQYF.

The genes are TRBV4-1 and TRBJ2-2; D gene ambiguous. CDR1 MGHRA and CDR2 YSYEKL come from the germline V gene. This CDR3 has 15 amino acids. V was pared by 0 bases and J by 0 bases, with 5 bases between. CDR3 DNA: TGCGCCAGCAGCCAAGACGGTTCGAACACCGGGGAGCTGTTTTTT. Protein: CASSQDGSNTGELFF.

This clonotype was seen only a few times. The chain is built from TRBV5-1 and TRBJ2-1, with 7 nucleotides matching TRBD1. The germline V gene has CDR1 SGHRS and CDR2 YFSETQ. This CDR3 spans 16 amino acids. Trimming cost V 2 bases and J 9 bases; bases outside gene matches: 14. The chain's CDR3 is CASSLGTAGMSGEQFF. The CDR3 bases are TGCGCCAGCAGCTTAGGGACAGCCGGGATGAGTGGTGAGCAGTTCTTC.

The rearrangement links TRBV3-1 to TRBJ1-3, with D maybe TRBD1 (6 bases). Germline assignment: CDR1 LGHDT and CDR2 YNNKEL (reference sequence). V shed 4 bases and J shed 0 bases, with 13 bases lying between them. This CDR3 has 16 amino acids. DNA of the CDR3: TGTGCCAGCAGCCCCACAGGGCTAAGCTCTGGAAACACCATATATTTT. Protein: CASSPTGLSSGNTIYF.

This chain connects TRBV4-3 to TRBJ2-5; perhaps TRBD2 as D (5 bases). Trimming took 4 bases from V and 1 from J, leaving 16 bases between them. The CDR3 consists of 16 residues. The germline gives CDR1 LGHNA, CDR2 YSLEER. This chain's CDR3 is CASSPILWEFQETQYF. DNA of the CDR3: TGCGCCAGCAGCCCGATACTCTGGGAGTTCCAAGAGACCCAGTACTTC.

This clonotype has just a few counts. The chain is built from TRBV5-1 and TRBJ2-5, with D possibly matching TRBD1 (6 bases). V lost 4 bases, J lost 5 bases, and 12 bases lay in between. The CDR3 is 13 amino acids. Per the germline V gene, CDR1 is SGHRS and CDR2 is YFSETQ. The CDR3 DNA sequence: TGCGCCAGCAGCCTAGGGGGAGTGGAGACCCAGTACTTC. As protein: CASSLGGVETQYF. The full variable domain, rest sourced from reference TRBV5-1 and TRBJ2-5, is KAGVTQTPRYLIKTRGQQVTLSCSPISGHRSVSWYQQTPGQGLQFLFEYFSETQRNKGNFPGRFSGRQFSNSRSEMNVSTLELGDSALYLCASSLGGVETQYFGPGTRLLVL.

This clonotype has just a few counts. V is TRBV24-1 and J is TRBJ2-1; D unresolved. This CDR3 is built from 12 residues. V lost 4 bases and J lost 10, with 10 bases in between. Germline CDR1 is KGHDR and CDR2 is SFDVKD. The CDR3: CATSETGSEQFF. DNA of the CDR3: TGTGCCACCAGTGAGACGGGTTCCGAGCAGTTCTTC.

This clonotype was seen more than once but under ten times. This chain joins TRBV4-1 and TRBJ1-2; D is unresolved. Trimming removed 3 bases at V and 6 bases at J, with 11 bases between. The CDR3 is made up of 13 amino acids. The germline CDR1 and CDR2 sequences are MGHRA and YSYEKL. CDR3 amino acids: CASSQDVGNGYTF. For the CDR3, the DNA is TGCGCCAGCAGCCAGGATGTCGGAAATGGCTACACCTTC.

The chain has TRBV6-6 and TRBJ1-1, with D possibly being TRBD1 (5 bases). From germline, CDR1 is MNHNY and CDR2 SVGAGI (reference sequence). With 2 bases removed from V and 0 bases from J, the gap between germline ends came to 10 bases. The CDR3 is 15 residues long. The CDR3 coding sequence is TGTGCCAGCAGTTACCCTCCGGACATGAACACTGAAGCTTTCTTT. Translated: CASSYPPDMNTEAFF.

This clonotype was observed a handful of times. This chain joins TRBV29-1 and TRBJ1-2; D may be TRBD1 (5 bases). CDR3 length: 12 residues. V was cut by 6 bases and J by 7 bases, with 15 bases left in between. From germline, CDR1 is SQVTM and CDR2 ANQGSEA. The CDR3 nucleotides are TGCAGCGTCTTTCGGCAGGGTGGTGGCTACACCTTC. The encoded protein is CSVFRQGGGYTF.

This clonotype has a handful of counts. This sequence joins TRBV7-2 and TRBJ2-2; D may be TRBD2 (5 bases). The V end lost 7 bases, the J end lost 1 base, and 10 bases lay between the germline ends. Germline-derived CDR1 and CDR2 are SGHTA and FQGNSA. The CDR3 has 14 residues. The CDR3 reads CASTLAGNTGELFF. The CDR3 DNA reads as TGTGCCAGCACTCTAGCAGGGAACACCGGGGAGCTGTTTTTT.

This chain uses TRBV27 with TRBJ2-7; D gene unclear. CDR3 size: 15 residues. CDR1 MNHEY and CDR2 SMNVEV come from the germline V gene (reference sequence). V was clipped by 5 bases and J by 3 bases, with 17 bases between them. The CDR3 bases are TGTGCCAGCAGTCCGATACGGACGTCAGGCTACGAGCAGTACTTC. Translation: CASSPIRTSGYEQYF.

J is TRBJ2-7 and V is TRBV10-3; 7 nucleotides align to TRBD1. This CDR3 region has 14 residues. V lost 3 bases, J lost 0 bases, and 2 bases stayed unmatched. Germline V gene sequence: CDR1 ENHRY, CDR2 SYGVKD. CDR3 region: CAISEDRDSYEQYF. CDR3 DNA: TGTGCCATCAGTGAAGACAGGGACTCCTACGAGCAGTACTTC.

The chain has TRBV4-1 and TRBJ2-3; 10 positions match TRBD2. V was clipped by 6 bases and J by 3 bases; unmatched bases: 9. The CDR3 loop spans 16 amino acids. Per germline, CDR1 MGHRA and CDR2 YSYEKL. CDR3 DNA: TGCGCCAGCAGTCGCTCAAGCGGGGGGGCAACAGATACGCAGTATTTT. The encoded protein is CASSRSSGGATDTQYF.

Only a few counts were recorded for this clonotype. The rearrangement joins TRBV7-2 to TRBJ2-7; TRBD2 matches 8 bases. V lost 4 bases to trimming and J lost 3 bases; unmatched junction nucleotides: 5. The germline V gene encodes CDR1 SGHTA and CDR2 FQGNSA. The CDR3 contains 14 residues. CDR3 DNA: TGTGCCAGCAGCTCGCCCGGGACTAGCTACGAGCAGTACTTC. Its protein product is CASSSPGTSYEQYF.